The clone carrying this T cell receptor beta chain was recorded a few times. Antigen unknown. The PCR was carried out with 60 Vbeta primers and 13 Jbeta primers. Sequencing used immunoSEQ multiplex PCR; TCRdb keeps in-frame clones, though not all of them. Altogether 90,000 to 140,000 clones are present, about four fifths being singletons, with the ten largest covering 2.1%. This specimen comes from a study of cytomegalovirus exposure and HLA in healthy donors. Whole-study results and caveats: Most observed TCR sequences were rare, whereas some public TCRs were detected in many donors. Previous analysis showed most TCR beta V segments were productive about 87% or about 30% of the time.

The CDR3 has 14 residues. Trimming shortened V by 2 bases and J by 5 bases, and 9 bases separated the two germline ends. Germline-derived CDR1 and CDR2 are MNHEY and SVGAGI. The receptor comes from a man aged 25 to 40 in good health and CMV-seronegative. This sequence joins TRBV6-5 and TRBJ1-4; possible D gene TRBD1, 6 bases. Sequenced: PBMCs. CDR3 coding DNA: TGTGCCAGCAGTTACGGGACATCGAATGAAAAACTGTTTTTT. It yields the protein CASSYGTSNEKLFF.